The 12 T cell receptor beta chains given below trace back to one sample, sequenced in a study of blood T cell repertoires in COVID-19. TCRdb's table, derived via immunoSEQ multiplex PCR, lists solely in-frame clones and lacks some. This sample has approximately 300,000 clones, with just under 90% found just once. Sequencing was carried out using peripheral blood. These receptors all stem from a woman aged 50 to 60 with COVID-19, enrolled during active disease.

This sequence joins TRBV28 and TRBJ2-7, with D possibly being TRBD1 (5 bases). There are 11 residues in the CDR3. V lost 6 bases and J lost 6, with 9 bases in between. Germline lookup yields CDR1 MDHEN and CDR2 SYDVKM. CDR3 DNA sequence: TGTGCCAGCAGGGGGCTCAGCGAGCAGTACTTC. This gives the protein CASRGLSEQYF.

There are a few counts of this clone. This chain's CDR3 is CATSGEKPQPQHF. Written as DNA, the CDR3 is TGTGCCACATCCGGGGAAAAACCCCAGCCCCAGCATTTT. The chain is built from TRBV24-1 and TRBJ1-5; no definite D call. The CDR3 is made up of 13 amino acids. Germline V gene data show CDR1 as KGHDR and CDR2 as SFDVKD. With 10 bases removed from V and 7 bases from J, the gap between germline ends came to 16 bases.

The chain employs TRBV27 and TRBJ2-5, with 8 positions matching TRBD2. Germline CDR1 is MNHEY and CDR2 is SMNVEV (reference sequence). With V trimmed by 2 bases and J by 0 bases, 5 bases remained unmatched. The CDR3 is 16 amino acids. The CDR3 here is CASSLLSGSYQETQYF. Here the CDR3 DNA reads TGTGCCAGCAGTTTACTGAGCGGGAGTTACCAAGAGACCCAGTACTTC.

The genes are TRBV19 and TRBJ1-5, with D uncertain. Germline V gene lookup returns CDR1 LNHDA and CDR2 SQIVND (reference sequence). CDR3 length: 13 amino acids. V lost 4 bases and J lost 1, with 5 bases in between. The CDR3 nucleotides read TGTGCCAGTAGTAGCCAGAGCAATCAGCCCCAGCATTTT. As protein: CASSSQSNQPQHF.

The chain joins TRBV19 to TRBJ2-2; 9 bases line up with TRBD2. CDR1 is LNHDA, CDR2 SQIVND, per germline (reference sequence). Trimming removed 10 bases from V and 4 bases from J; junction bases left unmatched: 1. This CDR3 has 12 residues. The CDR3 sequence: CAMGLATGELFF. In DNA form, the CDR3 reads TGTGCCATGGGACTAGCCACCGGGGAGCTGTTTTTT.

This clone has a single count. This chain connects TRBV3-1 (or the pseudogene TRBV3-2) to TRBJ1-5, with 9 bases lining up with TRBD1. The CDR3 covers 12 residues. Germline V CDR1 and CDR2: LGHDT, YNNKEL (reference sequence). The trim removed 4 bases at V and 8 bases at J, leaving 0 bases unmatched. In DNA form, the CDR3 reads TGTGCCAGCAGCCGGACAGGGGAGCCCCAGCATTTT. Protein: CASSRTGEPQHF.

This chain uses TRBV3-1 (or the pseudogene TRBV3-2) with TRBJ2-2, with TRBD2 as a possible D gene (7 bases). Trimming took off 4 bases at V and 7 bases at J, with 16 bases between the two ends. The CDR3 spans 15 residues. In germline, CDR1 is LGHDT, CDR2 YNNKEL (reference sequence). The chain's CDR3 is CASSRRGGEGGELFF. In nucleotides, the CDR3 is TGTGCCAGCAGCCGCCGCGGGGGCGAGGGCGGGGAGCTGTTTTTT.

The chain couples TRBV9 to TRBJ2-1; 8 bases line up with TRBD2. This CDR3 is built from 16 residues. From germline, CDR1 is SGDLS and CDR2 YYNGEE. V shed 0 bases, J shed 5 bases, and the junction held 7 bases outside the gene matches. CDR3 sequence reads: CASSVVGSGANNEQFF. Written as DNA, the CDR3 is TGTGCCAGCAGCGTAGTAGGTAGCGGGGCTAACAATGAGCAGTTCTTC.

This clone was counted between two and nine times. V is TRBV3-1 (or the pseudogene TRBV3-2) and J is TRBJ2-1, with D possibly being TRBD2 (7 bases). Germline loops: CDR1 LGHDT, CDR2 YNNKEL (reference sequence). CDR3 size: 15 residues. Trimming cost V 4 bases and J 12 bases, with 22 bases left between them. The CDR3 protein is CASSPSRGAHSVQFF. In nucleotides, the CDR3 is TGTGCCAGCAGCCCCTCTCGGGGGGCCCATAGTGTGCAGTTCTTC.

V is TRBV5-6 and J is TRBJ2-7; D gene uncertain. Germline V gene lookup returns CDR1 SGHDT and CDR2 YYEEEE. Trimming removed 1 base from V and 1 base from J, with 9 bases in between. This CDR3 contains 14 residues. CDR3 protein: CASSLSLPSYEQYF. The CDR3 region has the DNA TGTGCCAGCAGCTTGTCTCTACCGTCCTACGAGCAGTACTTC.

The rearrangement links TRBV9 to TRBJ1-1; TRBD1 matches 7 bases. Germline V CDR1 and CDR2: SGDLS, YYNGEE. Losses at the gene ends were 4 bases for V and 2 bases for J; bases not matched to a gene: 11. This CDR3 contains 16 residues. CDR3: CASSPLDRPGNTEAFF. CDR3 nucleotides: TGTGCCAGCAGCCCATTGGACAGGCCGGGCAACACTGAAGCTTTCTTT. Filled out from reference TRBV9 and TRBJ1-1, the complete variable domain reads DSGVTQTPKHLITATGQRVTLRCSPRSGDLSVYWYQQSLDQGLQFLIQYYNGEERAKGNILERFSAQQFPDLHSELNLSSLELGDSALYFCASSPLDRPGNTEAFFGQGTRLTVV.

This clone was seen once. This rearrangement joins TRBV4-1 to TRBJ1-5; D is perhaps TRBD1 (5 bases). V shed 5 bases and J shed 6 bases, with 11 bases lying between them. This CDR3 is built from 13 residues. The germline V gene has CDR1 MGHRA and CDR2 YSYEKL. The CDR3 loop is CASSGGSPQPQHF. The CDR3 region has the DNA TGCGCCAGCAGCGGGGGGTCGCCTCAGCCCCAGCATTTT.